This TCR beta chain is drawn from a study of blood T cells in healthy people across ages. Study results and caveats: Aged donors had fewer naive CD4+ cells and lower diversity than long-lived donors.

A second 7 to 11 cycle PCR used barcoded and J-beta primers. MiXCR, run by TCRdb on the 5' RACE reads, gives a single entry per CDR3 protein. Among 700,000 or so distinct CDR3 sequences, around 43% were seen once, and the ten largest hold 25% to 30%. Caucasian, healthy and from Russia, the donors were aged between roughly 6 and 95. The authors isolated at least 6.5 million PBMCs per sample. Per sample, no less than 5.5 micrograms of total RNA were extracted. A single count supports this clonotype. Its matching antigen is unknown. Trimming pared 3 bases from V and 6 bases from J, leaving 11 bases between. Germline-derived CDR1 and CDR2 are KGHSH and LQKENI. The CDR3 contains 13 residues.

The J gene is TRBJ1-2, the V gene TRBV18; D remains unclear. The sequencing input was blood. The receptor's source is a man aged 80 or over in good health. CDR3 region: CASSPNKNDGYTF. The CDR3 DNA is TGTGCCAGCTCACCCAATAAGAACGATGGCTACACCTTC.